This T cell receptor beta chain was sequenced for a study of long-term antiretroviral therapy in people with HIV. Broader study findings: Dominant in the repertoire at all time points were clones expanded before ART.

The libraries were made with immunoSEQ v3.0 at survey level. Only in-frame clones appear in the TCRdb table, and some are missing; sequencing was by immunoSEQ multiplex PCR. This table has around 26,000 clones, 76% appearing once. As to this clone: What it recognizes is unknown.

The V end lost 3 bases, the J end lost 1 base, and 7 bases lay between the germline ends. The CDR3 has 14 residues. Looked up from germline, CDR1 is SGHAT and CDR2 is FQNNGV. This receptor was identified in a woman in her 40s with HIV. Sequencing was performed on unsorted PBMCs, taken 0.5 years after starting antiretroviral therapy. The J gene is TRBJ2-1, the V gene TRBV11-2, with D unclear. The CDR3 nucleotides are TGTGCCAGCAGCTTCTCCGGGTCCTACAATGAGCAGTTCTTC. It is translated as CASSFSGSYNEQFF.